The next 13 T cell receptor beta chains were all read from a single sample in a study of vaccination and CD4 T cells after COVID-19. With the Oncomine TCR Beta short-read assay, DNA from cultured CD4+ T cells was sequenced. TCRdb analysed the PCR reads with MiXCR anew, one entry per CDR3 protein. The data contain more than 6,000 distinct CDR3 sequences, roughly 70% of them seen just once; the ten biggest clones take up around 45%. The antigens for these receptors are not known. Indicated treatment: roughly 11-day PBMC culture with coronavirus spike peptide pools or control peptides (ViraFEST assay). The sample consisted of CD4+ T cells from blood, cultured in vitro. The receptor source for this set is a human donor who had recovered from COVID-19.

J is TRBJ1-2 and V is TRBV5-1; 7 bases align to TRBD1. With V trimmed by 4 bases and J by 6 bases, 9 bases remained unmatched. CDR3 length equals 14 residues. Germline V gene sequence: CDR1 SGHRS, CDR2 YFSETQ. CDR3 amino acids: CASSPLTGQNGYTF. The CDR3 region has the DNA TGCGCCAGCAGCCCGCTGACAGGGCAAAATGGCTACACCTTC.

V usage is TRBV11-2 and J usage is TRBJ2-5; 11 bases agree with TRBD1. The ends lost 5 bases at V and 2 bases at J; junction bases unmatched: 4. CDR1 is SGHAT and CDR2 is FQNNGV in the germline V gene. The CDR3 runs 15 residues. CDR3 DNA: TGTGCCAGCAGCCGGGACAGGGGGTGGCAAGAGACCCAGTACTTC. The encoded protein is CASSRDRGWQETQYF. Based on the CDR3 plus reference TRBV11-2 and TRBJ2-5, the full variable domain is EAGVAQSPRYKIIEKRQSVAFWCNPISGHATLYWYQQILGQGPKLLIQFQNNGVVDDSQLPKDRFSAERLKGVDSTLKIQPAKLEDSAVYLCASSRDRGWQETQYFGPGTRLLVL.

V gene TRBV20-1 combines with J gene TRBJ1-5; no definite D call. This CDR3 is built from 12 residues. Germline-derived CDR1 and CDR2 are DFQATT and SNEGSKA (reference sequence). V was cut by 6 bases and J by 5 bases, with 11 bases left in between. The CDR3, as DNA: TGCAGTGCCGCCGTTTGGGATCAGCCCCAGCATTTT. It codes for CSAAVWDQPQHF.

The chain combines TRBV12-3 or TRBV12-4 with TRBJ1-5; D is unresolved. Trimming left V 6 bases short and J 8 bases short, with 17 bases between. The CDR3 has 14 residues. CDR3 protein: CASSRLLTGEPQHF. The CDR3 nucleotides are TGTGCCAGCAGCCGACTCCTTACTGGGGAGCCCCAGCATTTT.

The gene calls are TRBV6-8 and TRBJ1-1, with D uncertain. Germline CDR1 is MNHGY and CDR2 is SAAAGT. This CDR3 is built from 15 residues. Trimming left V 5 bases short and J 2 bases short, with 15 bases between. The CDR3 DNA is TGTGCCAGCAGTGGGAGGACTCGTCGAAACACTGAAGCTTTCTTT. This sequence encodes CASSGRTRRNTEAFF.

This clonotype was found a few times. The chain's CDR3 is CASSQERRDSGNTIYF. The CDR3 DNA sequence: TGCGCCAGCAGCCAAGAACGACGCGACTCTGGAAACACCATATATTTT. The chain uses TRBV4-1 and TRBJ1-3; D unresolved. CDR3 length: 16 residues. V shed 0 bases and J shed 0 bases, with 9 bases lying between them. CDR1 is MGHRA, CDR2 YSYEKL, per germline.

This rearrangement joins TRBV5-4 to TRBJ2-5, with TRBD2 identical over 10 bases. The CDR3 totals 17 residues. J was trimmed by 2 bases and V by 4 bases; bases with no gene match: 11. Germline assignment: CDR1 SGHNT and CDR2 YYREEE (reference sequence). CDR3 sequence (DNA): TGTGCCAGCAGCCCGACAAGGACGACTAGCGGGCAAGAGACCCAGTACTTC. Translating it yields CASSPTRTTSGQETQYF.

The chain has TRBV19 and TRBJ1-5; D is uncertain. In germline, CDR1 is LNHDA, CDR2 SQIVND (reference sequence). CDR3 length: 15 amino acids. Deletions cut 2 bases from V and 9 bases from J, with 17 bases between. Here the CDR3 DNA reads TGTGCCAGTAGTATATGGGAAGCTGACGGCCGGCCCCAGCATTTT. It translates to CASSIWEADGRPQHF.

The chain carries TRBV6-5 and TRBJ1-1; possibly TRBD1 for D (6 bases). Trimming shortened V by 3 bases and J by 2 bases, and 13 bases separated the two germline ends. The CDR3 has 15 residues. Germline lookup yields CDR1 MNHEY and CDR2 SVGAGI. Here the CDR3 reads CASSYQQQGNTEAFF. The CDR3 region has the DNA TGTGCCAGCAGTTATCAGCAACAGGGAAACACTGAAGCTTTCTTT.

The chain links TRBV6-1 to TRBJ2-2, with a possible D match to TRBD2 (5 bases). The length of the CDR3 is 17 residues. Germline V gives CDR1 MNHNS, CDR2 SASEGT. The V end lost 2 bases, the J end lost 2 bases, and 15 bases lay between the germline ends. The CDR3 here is CASSEFIGLDNTGELFF. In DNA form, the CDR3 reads TGTGCCAGCAGTGAATTTATCGGACTCGATAACACCGGGGAGCTGTTTTTT.

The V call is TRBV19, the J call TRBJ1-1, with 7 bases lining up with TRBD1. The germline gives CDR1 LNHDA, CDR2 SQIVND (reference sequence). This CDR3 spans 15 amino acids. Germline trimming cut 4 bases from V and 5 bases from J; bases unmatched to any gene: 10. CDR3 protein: CASSTAPGGRTEAFF. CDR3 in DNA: TGTGCCAGTAGTACTGCCCCAGGGGGGAGGACTGAAGCTTTCTTT.

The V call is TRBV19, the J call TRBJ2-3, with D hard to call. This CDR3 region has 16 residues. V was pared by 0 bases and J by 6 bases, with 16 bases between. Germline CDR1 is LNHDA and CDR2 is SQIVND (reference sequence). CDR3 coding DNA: TGTGCCAGTAGTATAGATGGACCAGGCCCATCGGATACGCAGTATTTT. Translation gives CASSIDGPGPSDTQYF.

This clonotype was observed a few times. Written as DNA, the CDR3 is TGTGCCAGCAGCTTAGCGCCATCGGGGGCTTGGAATCAGCCCCAGCATTTT. It translates to CASSLAPSGAWNQPQHF. The gene calls are TRBV7-2 and TRBJ1-5, with a possible D match to TRBD1 (6 bases). The germline gives CDR1 SGHTA, CDR2 FQGNSA. The CDR3 is made up of 17 amino acids. Trimming pared 0 bases from V and 4 bases from J, leaving 16 bases between.